This T cell receptor (beta chain) was sequenced in a study of graft-versus-host responses after intestinal transplantation listed by TCRdb under 2021. Context from the whole study: The transplants that recipients got were multivisceral, liver-intestinal, or isolated intestinal. All recipients received anti-thymocyte globulin induction followed by maintenance tacrolimus and steroids for around 3 years. Graft-versus-host and host-versus-graft alloreactive T cell clones were tracked in the graft, circulation and bone marrow after intestinal transplantation using bulk TCR-beta CDR3 sequencing. To identify alloreactive clones, pre-transplant mixed lymphocyte reaction products were sequenced and compared with unstimulated pre-transplant donor and recipient T cells. Of the approximately 24 intestinal transplant recipients enrolled in the cohort, one of whom was a retransplant, a few patients without pretransplant specimens were excluded. Donor T cell macrochimerism was defined as a peak of at least 4% donor T cells among recipient peripheral blood mononuclear cells. Rather than going through the commercial service, samples from a few later patients were sequenced in-house on an Illumina MiSeq and processed with MiXCR.

Overall results and qualifications from the work: The conclusions were limited by the relatively low number and heterogeneity of the intestinal transplant patients. Early after transplant, declines in HvG clones were associated with peak levels of circulating GvH clones. GvH clones were found in recipient bone marrow, and some of the GvH clones appeared earlier in ileal mucosa or blood, which is consistent with an intestinal mucosal origin. High GvH to HvG T cell clonal ratios were observed in the allografts of patients with donor T cell macrochimerism.

This specimen's time point label, per the study, means: cells obtained before transplantation from donor or recipient. CD3+CD4+ and CD3+CD8+ populations were FACS-sorted from unstimulated pre-transplant donor and recipient cells taken from spleen or lymph nodes. With respect to this clone: Its antigen specificity is not known. The sample holds no much larger clone one base away, and base qualities are not on file.

The method behind the library was the immunoSEQ multiplex PCR assay. For most patients, genomic DNA was isolated using the Qiagen DNeasy Blood and Tissue Kit and was shipped frozen to Adaptive Biotechnologies for TCR sequencing. For most patients, genomic DNA was subjected to high-throughput TCR-beta CDR3 sequencing by Adaptive Biotechnologies. The source study handled its data this way. TCR sequencing data for roughly 20 patients were retrieved from Adaptive's ImmunoSEQ software; three other patients were processed with MiXCR and VDJtools. To correct CD4 versus CD8 sorting errors, sequences present in both subsets at a frequency ratio below 5:1 were removed. Because the origin of CDR3 nucleotide sequences shared between donor and recipient could not be assigned, those sequences were removed. To count as alloreactive, a clone needed at least 2-fold expansion over unstimulated cells and a minimum CFSE-low frequency of 0.002% (template counts) or 0.001% (read counts). Clones were considered mappable if detected in sequenced pre-transplant spleen, lymph node, or MLR CFSE-low populations of the donor or recipient. Cumulative frequency of alloreactive clones was calculated as a percentage of all sequences weighted by copy number. As stored in TCRdb, this immuneACCESS dataset retains in-frame rearrangements with V and J assigned. A fraction of the clones does not appear; measured against another copy, unresolved V genes explain less than half of the discrepancy, and the remainder lacks a known reason. V and J calls and clone size follow that table, whereas D and trimming were derived from the DNA. This sample has fewer than 110,000 clones in its table, and roughly 90% of those were observed once. Less than 0.85% of the sample comes from the top ten.

V and J are truncated by 3 bases and 8 bases respectively, leaving an intervening sequence of 11 bases. CDR1 is given as SGHRS and CDR2 as YFSETQ, both from the germline V gene. Spanning cysteine to phenylalanine, the CDR3 consists of 13 amino acids. Here the CDR3 DNA is all that survives: 39 bases in frame from base 1. This clonotype was sampled from a human donor who was the organ donor for an intestinal transplant. The source material was unstimulated CD4+ T cells sorted from spleen or lymph node cells, sampled before transplant. The sequence is built from TRBV5-1 and TRBJ1-4; no D gene can be assigned with confidence. CDR3 protein: CASSSDQREKLFF. The DNA is as follows: TGCGCCAGCAGCTCGGACCAGAGGGAAAAACTGTTTTTT.